A single sample gave rise to the 24 T cell receptor beta chains below, sequenced in a study of metastatic and nonmetastatic thyroid tumors. Through MiXCR, TCRdb re-clonotyped the PCR reads. This sample carries approximately 35,000 clones, around 33% of them seen once, and the ten largest clones take approximately 16%. Each patient went into thyroid surgery without having received any treatment. Sequencing was done on a sample of tumor tissue. The receptor source for this set is a female donor with papillary thyroid cancer or a benign thyroid nodule (not recorded which). Some clones in this sample may be carry-over from other donors' samples.

There are a few counts of this clone. This chain joins TRBV28 and TRBJ1-2, with D possibly being TRBD1 (5 bases). This CDR3 comprises 12 residues. CDR1 is MDHEN and CDR2 is SYDVKM in the germline V gene. Trimming stripped 8 bases from V and 2 bases from J, with 9 bases between. CDR3 amino acids: CASRGTNYGYTF. CDR3 nucleotides: TGTGCCAGCCGGGGGACCAACTATGGCTACACCTTC.

A few counts support this clone. The chain recombines TRBV19 with TRBJ2-7; no firm D call. V was pared by 1 base and J by 3 bases, with 7 bases between. The length of the CDR3 is 13 residues. Germline lookup yields CDR1 LNHDA and CDR2 SQIVND (reference sequence). In DNA, the CDR3 is TGTGCCAGTAGTATAGGGCTTAACTACGAGCAGTACTTC. It is translated as CASSIGLNYEQYF. The variable domain in full, with the rest retrieved from reference TRBV19 and TRBJ2-7, is DGGITQSPKYLFRKEGQNVTLSCEQNLNHDAMYWYRQDPGQGLRLIYYSQIVNDFQKGDIAEGYSVSREKKESFPLTVTSAQKNPTAFYLCASSIGLNYEQYFGPGTRLTVT.

The V and J genes are TRBV11-2 and TRBJ1-6; no clear D. CDR3 length: 14 amino acids. Germline V gene lookup returns CDR1 SGHAT and CDR2 FQNNGV. V was clipped by 3 bases and J by 7 bases, with 10 bases between them. The DNA of the CDR3 is TGTGCCAGCAGCTTCGCACCGGCGAATTCACCCCTCCACTTT. It encodes CASSFAPANSPLHF.

The genes are TRBV20-1 and TRBJ1-2; 10 positions match TRBD1. V shed 5 bases and J 8 bases; nucleotides not matched to a gene: 5. This CDR3 comprises 12 residues. From germline, CDR1 is DFQATT and CDR2 SNEGSKA (reference sequence). The CDR3 DNA follows: TGCAGTGCTGGACAGGGGGTGGGAGGCTACACCTTC. As protein: CSAGQGVGGYTF.

The chain links TRBV12-3 or TRBV12-4 to TRBJ1-2, with 7 bases fitting TRBD1. Trimming took 6 bases from V and 7 from J; bases not matched to a gene: 5. This CDR3 is 12 amino acids long. The CDR3 sequence is CASRQGGGGYTF. The CDR3 DNA follows: TGTGCCAGCAGGCAGGGGGGAGGTGGCTACACCTTC.

The chain employs TRBV27 and TRBJ1-2; D is unclear. V lost 3 bases and J lost 2, with 10 bases in between. Germline V gives CDR1 MNHEY, CDR2 SMNVEV (reference sequence). The CDR3 sequence is 14 residues long. The DNA of the CDR3 is TGTGCCAGCAGTTTTAGCGGCAGGAACTATGGCTACACCTTC. Amino acids: CASSFSGRNYGYTF.

This clone was detected only a few times. The chain is built from TRBV6-2 or TRBV6-3 and TRBJ1-1, with unresolved D. With 0 bases removed from V and 0 bases from J, the gap between germline ends came to 11 bases. The germline CDR1 and CDR2 sequences are MNHEY and SVGEGT. The CDR3 extends over 16 amino acids. This CDR3 reads CASSYSPGGLNTEAFF. Written as DNA, the CDR3 is TGTGCCAGCAGTTACTCTCCGGGAGGGTTGAACACTGAAGCTTTCTTT.

This clone came up a few times. Being one base from a much bigger clone, this may be a read error. V is TRBV12-3 or TRBV12-4 and J is TRBJ2-3, with D possibly matching TRBD1 (6 bases). V was shortened by 5 bases and J by 2 bases, with 14 bases between the two germline ends. The CDR3 is 15 residues long. The CDR3 bases are TGTGCCAGCAGTCCTCAGGGGTGGTACACAGATACGCAGTATTTT. This sequence encodes CASSPQGWYTDTQYF.

This clone was seen only a few times. This may stem from a read error, because a much larger clone lies one nucleotide away. Within the sample, other DNA sequences also encode this same CDR3. The gene calls are TRBV19 and TRBJ2-7; tentative D call: TRBD2 (6 bases). This CDR3 is built from 12 residues. The germline CDR1 and CDR2 sequences are LNHDA and SQIVND (reference sequence). The CDR3, as DNA: TGTGCCAGTAGGGGGGACTCCTACGAGCAATACTTC. Encoded protein: CASRGDSYEQYF.

This chain uses TRBV10-2 with TRBJ1-2, with TRBD1 identical over 7 bases. The trim removed 6 bases at V and 7 bases at J, leaving 8 bases unmatched. Germline V gene lookup returns CDR1 WSHSY and CDR2 SAAADI. The CDR3 covers 13 residues. CDR3 sequence (DNA): TGCGCCAGCAGCGAACAGGGGCCCTTTGGCTACACCTTC. Its protein is CASSEQGPFGYTF.

This clone came up a few times. The rearrangement uses TRBV6-1 and TRBJ2-3, with D possibly TRBD2 on 6 matching bases. CDR3 size: 14 residues. Germline CDR1 and CDR2: MNHNS and SASEGT. V was cut by 3 bases and J by 3 bases, with 10 bases left in between. CDR3 loop: CASSERRETDTQYF. The CDR3 DNA reads TGTGCCAGCAGTGAGCGGCGGGAAACAGATACGCAGTATTTT.

A few counts support this clone. The chain uses TRBV27 and TRBJ2-3; D unclear. The CDR3 runs 13 residues. Trimming removed 4 bases at V and 4 bases at J, with 9 bases between. Germline CDR1 MNHEY, CDR2 SMNVEV (reference sequence). CDR3 DNA sequence: TGTGCCAGCAGTTCCCTAGTATCAGATACGCAGTATTTT. This translates into CASSSLVSDTQYF.

J is TRBJ2-3 and V is TRBV27; TRBD2 aligns across 8 bases. Germline loops: CDR1 MNHEY, CDR2 SMNVEV (reference sequence). The CDR3 sequence is 14 residues long. Germline trimming cut 3 bases from V and 5 bases from J; bases unmatched to any gene: 4. Here the CDR3 reads CASSFRGRKDTQYF. The CDR3 DNA reads as TGTGCCAGCAGTTTCCGCGGGAGGAAAGATACGCAGTATTTT.

This clone has a handful of counts. The V gene is TRBV6-1, the J gene TRBJ2-7, with a weak D call TRBD2 (7 bases). CDR1 is MNHNS and CDR2 is SASEGT in the germline V gene. The CDR3 has 13 residues. V lost 5 bases to trimming and J lost 3 bases, with 11 bases between them. The CDR3 DNA sequence: TGTGCCAGCAGTCTCGGGGGGCACTACGAGCAGTACTTC. This translates into CASSLGGHYEQYF.

In its sample, this clone was seen a few times. V gene TRBV27 combines with J gene TRBJ2-2, with 8 bases that match TRBD2. The V gene end was trimmed by 9 bases and the J gene end by 5 bases; junction bases not matched to a gene: 8. The CDR3 is made up of 14 amino acids. Germline CDR1 reads MNHEY; CDR2 reads SMNVEV (reference sequence). The CDR3 nucleotides read TGTGCCAGTACACCACTAGCGGCTACCGGGGAGCTGTTTTTT. It specifies CASTPLAATGELFF.

The V gene is TRBV5-1, the J gene TRBJ2-7; 10 bases line up with TRBD1. Germline loops: CDR1 SGHRS, CDR2 YFSETQ. With V trimmed by 3 bases and J by 4 bases, 4 bases remained unmatched. The CDR3 runs to 14 residues. The CDR3 is CASSSTGGPYEQYF. In DNA, the CDR3 is TGCGCCAGCAGCTCGACAGGGGGCCCTTACGAGCAGTACTTC.

The sample holds a few counts of this clone. This chain uses TRBV30 with TRBJ1-6; 10 nucleotides line up with TRBD1. This CDR3 comprises 14 residues. After removal of 7 bases from V and 8 bases from J, the junction contained 8 bases not matched to a gene. Germline-derived CDR1 and CDR2 are GTSNPN and SVGIG (reference sequence). The CDR3 loop is CASHAGTGDSPLHF. CDR3 nucleotides: TGTGCCTCTCATGCCGGGACAGGGGATTCACCCCTCCACTTT.

The chain is built from TRBV11-2 and TRBJ2-1, with TRBD1 matching 11 bases. The CDR3 spans 17 residues. The junction had 7 bases not matched to a gene; V was cut back by 5 bases and J by 1 base. Per germline, CDR1 SGHAT and CDR2 FQNNGV. The CDR3 spells CASSARDRGRSYNEQFF. CDR3 DNA: TGTGCCAGCAGCGCCCGGGACAGGGGGAGGTCCTACAATGAGCAGTTCTTC.

Only a few counts were recorded for this clone. This chain joins TRBV27 and TRBJ2-7, with TRBD2 identical over 7 bases. Per the germline V gene, CDR1 is MNHEY and CDR2 is SMNVEV (reference sequence). The V and J ends lost 6 bases and 3 bases, in that order; junction bases with no gene match: 14. The CDR3 loop spans 16 amino acids. CDR3 bases: TGTGCCAGCAGCCCGAGGGGATCGGGGGGACTCTACGAGCAGTACTTC. As protein: CASSPRGSGGLYEQYF.

This chain connects TRBV20-1 to TRBJ1-4; D is perhaps TRBD1 (5 bases). CDR1 is DFQATT, CDR2 SNEGSKA, per germline (reference sequence). Trimming shortened V by 5 bases and J by 5 bases, and 18 bases separated the two germline ends. CDR3 length: 15 amino acids. CDR3 DNA: TGCAGTGCTTCCCCAGTAGAGGGACTAAATGAAAAACTGTTTTTT. Translation: CSASPVEGLNEKLFF.

This chain joins TRBV13 and TRBJ2-2; D perhaps matches TRBD2 (5 bases). Germline CDR1 PRHDT, CDR2 FYEKMQ (reference sequence). The CDR3 covers 17 residues. The ends were cut back, 3 bases at V and 7 bases at J, with 21 bases in the middle. The CDR3 region is CASSFSSGEKVGGELFF. The CDR3 nucleotides are TGTGCCAGCAGCTTCAGTTCCGGGGAAAAGGTCGGCGGGGAGCTGTTTTTT.

This clone was detected only a few times. This rearrangement joins TRBV15 to TRBJ1-2; TRBD1 is a possible D gene (5 bases). The ends were cut back, 0 bases at V and 4 bases at J, with 6 bases in the middle. The CDR3 length is 13 residues. Looked up from germline, CDR1 is LNHNV and CDR2 is YYDKDF (reference sequence). The CDR3: CATSREGVYGYTF. CDR3 in DNA: TGTGCCACCAGCAGAGAAGGGGTCTATGGCTACACCTTC.

The V and J genes are TRBV18 and TRBJ2-3; 7 bases fit TRBD2. Trimming removed 0 bases from V and 5 bases from J; junction bases left unmatched: 5. Germline V gene data show CDR1 as KGHSH and CDR2 as LQKENI. The CDR3 loop spans 15 amino acids. Here the CDR3 DNA reads TGTGCCAGCTCACCACCGGAATTAGCGGGAGATACGCAGTATTTT. Amino acids: CASSPPELAGDTQYF. The full variable domain, with the rest looked up from reference TRBV18 and TRBJ2-3, is NAGVMQNPRHLVRRRGQEARLRCSPMKGHSHVYWYRQLPEEGLKFMVYLQKENIIDESGMPKERFSAEFPKEGPSILRIQQVVRGDSAAYFCASSPPELAGDTQYFGPGTRLTVL.

The J gene is TRBJ2-5, the V gene TRBV5-1; 16 bases are shared with TRBD2. The CDR3 sequence is 19 residues long. Germline CDR1 SGHRS, CDR2 YFSETQ. After removal of 3 bases from V and 4 bases from J, the junction contained 12 bases not matched to a gene. CDR3 sequence reads: CASSWGTSGRASGAETQYF. CDR3 in DNA: TGCGCCAGCAGCTGGGGGACTAGCGGGAGGGCCTCGGGGGCAGAGACCCAGTACTTC.